The TCR beta chain described here comes from a study of cytomegalovirus exposure and HLA in healthy donors. Overall study: From 150 million to 200 million T cells, an earlier analysis saw 110 million or so unique TCR beta sequences.

Notes on the study in general: Later work found most CMV-associated TCR beta chains apparently HLA-restricted.

Remarks on this clone: As yet, its antigen is unknown.

The study ran its PCR with 60 Vbeta and 13 Jbeta primers. TCRdb's table, derived via immunoSEQ multiplex PCR, lists solely in-frame clones and lacks some. The sample table includes more than 85,000 clones. Trimming cost V 1 base and J 7 bases; bases outside gene matches: 4. The CDR3 runs to 15 residues. CDR1 and CDR2 (germline): SGHRS, YFSETQ. Source material: PBMCs. This receptor was obtained from a girl aged 10-17 years in good health and CMV-seropositive. V is TRBV5-1 and J is TRBJ2-1; 11 nucleotides align to TRBD1. The CDR3 sequence: CASSLTGQGENEQFF. The CDR3 DNA reads as TGCGCCAGCAGCTTGACGGGACAGGGGGAAAATGAGCAGTTCTTC.